Given below is one TCR beta chain in context. Its antigen is not identified. This entry is derived from a study of T cell responses to AZD1222 COVID-19 vaccine. Study results and caveats: Repertoires were sampled only after the peak T cell response. Dominant CD4 TCR responses targeted spike regions 160-218 and 743-854. Most donors were white British, females outnumbered males, and clonal diversity was possibly underestimated.

The germline gives CDR1 MRHNA, CDR2 SNTAGT. The CDR3 is 14 residues long. Deletions cut 4 bases from V and 4 bases from J, with 13 bases between. Produced via immunoSEQ multiplex PCR; TCRdb's table is partial and in-frame only. The sample consists of 120,000 or so clones, 70% to 90% of them appearing once. The input for sequencing was peripheral blood, taken 28 days after the second AZD1222 dose. The chain uses TRBV6-4 and TRBJ1-1; no clear D gene. The receptor was isolated from an adult who received the AZD1222 COVID-19 vaccine. The chain's CDR3 is CASSGQPGGTEAFF. The CDR3 DNA reads TGTGCCAGCAGTGGGCAGCCAGGAGGCACTGAAGCTTTCTTT.